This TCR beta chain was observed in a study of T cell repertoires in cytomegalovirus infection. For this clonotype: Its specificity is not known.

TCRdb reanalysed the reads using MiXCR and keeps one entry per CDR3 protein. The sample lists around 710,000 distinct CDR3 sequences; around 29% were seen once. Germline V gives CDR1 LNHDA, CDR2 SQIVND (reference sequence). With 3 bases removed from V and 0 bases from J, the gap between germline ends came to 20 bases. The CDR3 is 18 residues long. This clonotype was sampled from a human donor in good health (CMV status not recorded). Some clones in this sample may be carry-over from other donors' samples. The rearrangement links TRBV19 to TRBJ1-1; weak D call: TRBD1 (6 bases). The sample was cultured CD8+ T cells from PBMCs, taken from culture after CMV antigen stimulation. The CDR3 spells CASSIPAAGAAMNTEAFF. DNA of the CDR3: TGTGCCAGTAGTATTCCGGCGGCAGGGGCCGCCATGAACACTGAAGCTTTCTTT. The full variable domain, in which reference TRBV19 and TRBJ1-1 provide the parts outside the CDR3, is DGGITQSPKYLFRKEGQNVTLSCEQNLNHDAMYWYRQDPGQGLRLIYYSQIVNDFQKGDIAEGYSVSREKKESFPLTVTSAQKNPTAFYLCASSIPAAGAAMNTEAFFGQGTRLTVV.